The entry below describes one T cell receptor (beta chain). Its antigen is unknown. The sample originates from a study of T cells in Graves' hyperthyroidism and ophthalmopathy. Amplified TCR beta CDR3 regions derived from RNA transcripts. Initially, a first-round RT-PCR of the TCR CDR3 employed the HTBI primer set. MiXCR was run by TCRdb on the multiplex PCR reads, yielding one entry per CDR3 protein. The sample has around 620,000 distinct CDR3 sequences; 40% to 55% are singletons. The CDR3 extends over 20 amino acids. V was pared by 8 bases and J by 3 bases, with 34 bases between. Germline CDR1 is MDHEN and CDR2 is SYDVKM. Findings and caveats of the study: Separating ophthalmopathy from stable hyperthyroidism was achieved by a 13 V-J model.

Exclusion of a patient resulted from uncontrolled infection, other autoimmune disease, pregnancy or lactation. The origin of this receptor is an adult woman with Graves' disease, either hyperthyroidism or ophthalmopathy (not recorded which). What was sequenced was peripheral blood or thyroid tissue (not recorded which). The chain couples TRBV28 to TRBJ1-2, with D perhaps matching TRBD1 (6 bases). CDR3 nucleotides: TGTGCCAGCTATAAAACTGCGGCGGTGACAGGCTCCCTAGGGGACTATGGCTACACCTTC. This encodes CASYKTAAVTGSLGDYGYTF.